The entry below describes one TCR beta chain. What it binds is unknown. The sort gate was single viable CD3+CD4+CD8-CD45RO+ cells for memory CD4+ T cells. This sample was included in a study of memory CD4+ T cells and cytomegalovirus serostatus. Study in general: Of the healthy Belgian adults, several were CMV seropositive and more than 20 seronegative.

Original processing methods: After removing out-of-frame reads, approximately 2.2 million distinct TCRbeta sequences remained. Data came from immunoSEQ multiplex PCR; TCRdb stores just in-frame clones and leaves some out. V, J and clone size are taken as reported in that table, and D and trimming were inferred from the DNA itself. This sample carries approximately 74,000 clones, more than 75% of them seen once, and the ten largest clones take about 4.5%. Broader study findings: CMV serostatus prediction reached median AUC approximately 0.95, or 0.91 with US-trained model.

This CDR3 contains 15 residues. The V end was cut by 5 bases, the J end by 4 bases, with 18 bases between. The V gene's germline CDR1 is SGHKS and CDR2 YYEKEE (reference sequence). The clonotype was recovered from an adult in good health and CMV-seropositive. The chain has TRBV5-5 and TRBJ1-2; a possible D gene is TRBD1 (6 bases). Sequencing input: memory CD4+ T cells from blood. This CDR3 is CASSLTHRVPYGYTF. DNA for the CDR3: TGTGCCAGCAGTCTTACCCACAGGGTCCCCTATGGCTACACCTTC. Complete variable domain (other parts from reference TRBV5-5 and TRBJ1-2): DAGVTQSPTHLIKTRGQQVTLRCSPISGHKSVSWYQQVLGQGPQFIFQYYEKEERGRGNFPDRFSARQFPNYSSELNVNALLLGDSALYLCASSLTHRVPYGYTFGSGTRLTVV.